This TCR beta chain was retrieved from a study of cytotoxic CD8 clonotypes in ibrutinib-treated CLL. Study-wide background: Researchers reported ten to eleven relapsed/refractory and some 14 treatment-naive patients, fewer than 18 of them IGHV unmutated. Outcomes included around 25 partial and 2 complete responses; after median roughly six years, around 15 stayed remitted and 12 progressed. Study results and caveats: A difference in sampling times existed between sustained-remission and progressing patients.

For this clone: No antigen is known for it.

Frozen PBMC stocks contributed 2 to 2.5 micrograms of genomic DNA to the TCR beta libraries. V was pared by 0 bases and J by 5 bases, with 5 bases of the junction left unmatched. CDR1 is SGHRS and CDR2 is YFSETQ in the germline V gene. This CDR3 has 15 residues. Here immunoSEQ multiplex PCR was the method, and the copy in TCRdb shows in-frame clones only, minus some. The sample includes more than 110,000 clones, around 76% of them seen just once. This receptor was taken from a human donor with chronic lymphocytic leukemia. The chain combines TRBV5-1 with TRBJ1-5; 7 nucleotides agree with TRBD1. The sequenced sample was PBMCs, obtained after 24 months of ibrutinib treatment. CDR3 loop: CASSLEGAGDQPQHF. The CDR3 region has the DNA TGCGCCAGCAGCTTGGAGGGGGCTGGGGATCAGCCCCAGCATTTT.